The sequence of this T cell receptor beta chain was determined in a study of shared clonotypes between healthy human individuals. Study-level background: The study used three CD4 naive, three CD4 memory, two CD8 naive and one CD8 memory plate per donor. General study results and limits: The study sampled only blood, and tissue repertoires likely differ. The sharing of approximately 4.6% of naive CD4 clonotypes was seen across several donors.

The length of the CDR3 is 17 residues. V was clipped by 5 bases and J by 0 bases, with 19 bases between them. The germline V gene encodes CDR1 MDHEN and CDR2 SYDVKM. Points on this clone: Its cognate antigen is unknown.

The assay was immunoSEQ multiplex PCR, and TCRdb's table has in-frame clones only and misses some. Among hundreds of thousands of clones listed, more than 70% were seen once. The receptor was isolated from a woman in her twenties or thirties in good health. The sample taken for sequencing was memory CD4+ T cells sorted from blood. Subset here: CD45RA-negative fraction. J is TRBJ2-5 and V is TRBV28; D possibly matches TRBD1 or TRBD2 (5 bases each). In DNA form, the CDR3 reads TGTGCCAGCAGTCCTAGACCGGGACGGAAGAACCAAGAGACCCAGTACTTC. It yields the protein CASSPRPGRKNQETQYF.